Shown below are 24 T cell receptor beta chains from a single sample sequenced in a study of Ad26.COV2.S vaccination and SARS-CoV-2 variants. The treatment was: some 20 received Ad26.COV2.S at low or high dose, single or two shots; several received placebo; per-sample allocation not given. Day 63 after the first injection of vaccine or placebo was the sampling time. Some clones are missing from TCRdb's copy, which holds only in-frame ones; the method was immunoSEQ multiplex PCR. The table includes fewer than 800,000 clones, around 90% detected once. The material was peripheral blood, obtained in a trial of Ad26.COV2.S vaccine versus placebo. The source of these receptors is a person between 18 and 60 years old who received the Ad26.COV2.S COVID-19 vaccine or a placebo.

The chain combines TRBV7-2 with TRBJ2-2, with TRBD2 identical over 13 bases. CDR3 size: 16 residues. After removal of 5 bases from V and 7 bases from J, the junction contained 7 bases not matched to a gene. CDR1 SGHTA and CDR2 FQGNSA come from the germline V gene. CDR3 DNA sequence: TGTGCCAGCAGCCCCCGACTAGCGGGAGGTGGCGGGGAGCTGTTTTTT. Translating it yields CASSPRLAGGGGELFF. Complete variable domain (other parts from reference TRBV7-2 and TRBJ2-2): GAGVSQSPSNKVTEKGKDVELRCDPISGHTALYWYRQSLGQGLEFLIYFQGNSAPDKSGLPSDRFSAERTGGSVSTLTIQRTQQEDSAVYLCASSPRLAGGGGELFFGEGSRLTVL.

The gene calls are TRBV30 and TRBJ2-3; 8 nucleotides align to TRBD2. V gave up 5 bases and J gave up 4 bases; unmatched junction bases: 5. The CDR3 consists of 13 residues. CDR1 and CDR2 (germline): GTSNPN, SVGIG (reference sequence). CDR3 in DNA: TGTGCCTGGTCTCGGGGGGGCCCAGATACGCAGTATTTT. Translation: CAWSRGGPDTQYF.

The chain couples TRBV29-1 to TRBJ2-7; possible D gene TRBD1, 5 bases. The CDR3 is 13 residues long. V was clipped by 4 bases and J by 0 bases, with 10 bases between them. CDR1 and CDR2 from the germline V gene are SQVTM and ANQGSEA. In DNA, the CDR3 is TGCAGCGTTGGTGCAGGGCTCTCCTACGAGCAGTACTTC. Translation: CSVGAGLSYEQYF.

The genes are TRBV29-1 and TRBJ1-2; 8 bases agree with TRBD1. Germline lookup yields CDR1 SQVTM and CDR2 ANQGSEA. The CDR3 is made up of 11 amino acids. V was pared by 6 bases and J by 4 bases, with 1 base of the junction left unmatched. In DNA form, the CDR3 reads TGCAGCGTGGACAGGGCCTATGGCTACACCTTC. Protein product: CSVDRAYGYTF.

The rearrangement uses TRBV6-1 and TRBJ2-3; no clear D. The germline V gene has CDR1 MNHNS and CDR2 SASEGT. The germline V and J ends were trimmed by 2 bases and 2 bases, with 8 bases remaining between them. The CDR3 covers 14 residues. The CDR3 coding sequence is TGTGCCAGCAGTGAAATGGGCCACACAGATACGCAGTATTTT. Translation: CASSEMGHTDTQYF.

DNA for the CDR3: TGCGCCAGTGAGATAGCGGGATTAGGGACCGGGGAGCTGTTTTTT. Translating gives CASEIAGLGTGELFF. The chain couples TRBV5-1 to TRBJ2-2; 8 bases are shared with TRBD2. Germline V gives CDR1 SGHRS, CDR2 YFSETQ. The CDR3 totals 15 residues. V shed 8 bases and J 5 bases; nucleotides not matched to a gene: 11.

In its sample, this clone was seen a few times. The rearrangement links TRBV5-6 to TRBJ2-7; D is undetermined. The V end was cut by 1 base, the J end by 6 bases, with 17 bases between. The germline V gene encodes CDR1 SGHDT and CDR2 YYEEEE. The CDR3 length is 15 residues. CDR3 sequence: CASSLYETLLSEQYF. Here the CDR3 DNA reads TGTGCCAGCAGCTTGTACGAGACTCTACTGTCCGAGCAGTACTTC.

V usage is TRBV5-8 and J usage is TRBJ1-2; D might be TRBD1 (5 bases). CDR1 SGHTS and CDR2 YDEGEE come from the germline V gene. Trimming stripped 0 bases from V and 6 bases from J, with 9 bases between. The CDR3 has 13 amino acids. The CDR3 loop is CASSLGRVDGYTF. The CDR3 DNA is TGTGCCAGCAGCTTGGGCAGGGTTGATGGCTACACCTTC.

The chain recombines TRBV13 with TRBJ2-3; D is ambiguous. V lost 1 base to trimming and J lost 2 bases, with 4 bases between them. The germline V gene encodes CDR1 PRHDT and CDR2 FYEKMQ (reference sequence). CDR3 size: 13 residues. CDR3 loop: CASSLAHTDTQYF. The CDR3, as DNA: TGTGCCAGCAGCTTAGCGCACACAGATACGCAGTATTTT.

The gene calls are TRBV6-5 and TRBJ1-6; D gene uncertain. Trimming took off 7 bases at V and 9 bases at J, with 19 bases between the two ends. Germline V gene lookup returns CDR1 MNHEY and CDR2 SVGAGI. The length of the CDR3 is 15 residues. The CDR3 DNA reads TGTGCCAGCACCCCCACAGAGGGCCAAATTTCACCCCTCCACTTT. Encoded protein: CASTPTEGQISPLHF.

The chain links TRBV19 to TRBJ2-3; 7 nucleotides line up with TRBD1. CDR3 length equals 16 residues. Germline CDR1 reads LNHDA; CDR2 reads SQIVND (reference sequence). With V trimmed by 9 bases and J by 2 bases, 14 bases remained unmatched. CDR3 in amino acids: CASSFDPGQYTDTQYF. The CDR3 DNA is TGTGCCAGCAGCTTTGATCCGGGACAGTACACAGATACGCAGTATTTT.

In its sample, this clone was seen once. The rearrangement links TRBV4-1 to TRBJ1-6, with no clear D. CDR1 and CDR2 from the germline V gene are MGHRA and YSYEKL. The CDR3 length is 17 residues. V shed 3 bases and J shed 0 bases, with 12 bases lying between them. This CDR3 is CASSQKDGSSYNSPLHF. CDR3 DNA: TGCGCCAGCAGCCAGAAGGACGGAAGCTCCTATAATTCACCCCTCCACTTT.

This chain connects TRBV4-1 to TRBJ1-2; D possibly corresponds to TRBD1 (6 bases). This CDR3 region has 14 residues. Per germline, CDR1 MGHRA and CDR2 YSYEKL. V was pared by 4 bases and J by 2 bases, with 11 bases between. The DNA for the CDR3 is TGCGCCAGCAGCCTCCCGGACAGAAACTATGGCTACACCTTC. Protein sequence: CASSLPDRNYGYTF.

This clone was observed a few times. The J gene is TRBJ2-7, the V gene TRBV5-1, with 8 bases lining up with TRBD1. CDR1 SGHRS and CDR2 YFSETQ come from the germline V gene. This CDR3 contains 12 residues. After removal of 2 bases from V and 6 bases from J, the junction contained 1 base not matched to a gene. CDR3 in amino acids: CASSLTGGEQYF. CDR3 bases: TGCGCCAGCAGCTTAACAGGGGGCGAGCAGTACTTC.

The chain links TRBV5-7 to TRBJ2-5; 7 bases fit TRBD1. TRBV5-7 counts as an open reading frame of uncertain function. This CDR3 contains 13 residues. V was pared by 1 base and J by 5 bases, with 2 bases of the junction left unmatched. Here the CDR3 DNA reads TGTGCCAGCAGCTTGTGCAGGGGGGAGACCCAGTACTTC. Protein product: CASSLCRGETQYF.

The rearrangement joins TRBV7-9 to TRBJ2-1; TRBD2 matches 9 bases. Germline loops: CDR1 SEHNR, CDR2 FQNEAQ (reference sequence). The trim removed 0 bases at V and 6 bases at J, leaving 3 bases unmatched. There are 15 residues in the CDR3. The DNA of the CDR3 is TGTGCCAGCAGCTTAGCTAGCGGGGGTCTCAATGAGCAGTTCTTC. It encodes CASSLASGGLNEQFF.

This sequence joins TRBV3-1 (or the pseudogene TRBV3-2) and TRBJ2-1, with 11 bases that match TRBD2. The CDR3 covers 15 residues. With V trimmed by 1 base and J by 9 bases, 5 bases remained unmatched. Looked up from germline, CDR1 is LGHDT and CDR2 is YNNKEL (reference sequence). The CDR3 nucleotides are TGTGCCAGCAGCCAAGTAGCGGGGGGGCCGATTGAGCAGTTCTTC. This translates into CASSQVAGGPIEQFF.

V is TRBV29-1 and J is TRBJ1-5; a weak D match, TRBD1 (5 bases). Between the trimmed V and J ends, which lost 0 bases and 11 bases, there was a span of 11 bases. The CDR3 runs to 12 residues. The germline V gene has CDR1 SQVTM and CDR2 ANQGSEA. The CDR3 protein is CSVEDGRGAQHF. DNA of the CDR3: TGCAGCGTTGAAGACGGGAGGGGAGCCCAGCATTTT.

CDR3 nucleotides: TGCAGCGTTCTATCGACAGGGGTTAACACCATATATTTT. Translated, it gives CSVLSTGVNTIYF. V and J are TRBV29-1 and TRBJ1-3; 8 bases map to TRBD1. The CDR3 has 13 residues. Germline V gene sequence: CDR1 SQVTM, CDR2 ANQGSEA. With 5 bases clipped from V and 7 bases from J, the junction kept 7 bases outside the gene matches. The full variable domain, with the rest looked up from reference TRBV29-1 and TRBJ1-3, is SAVISQKPSRDICQRGTSLTIQCQVDSQVTMMFWYRQQPGQSLTLIATANQGSEATYESGFVIDKFPISRPNLTFSTLTVSNMSPEDSSIYLCSVLSTGVNTIYFGEGSWLTVV.

This clone showed up just once. This chain connects TRBV5-4 to TRBJ2-5, with 8 bases matching TRBD2. The CDR3 covers 15 residues. The germline V gene encodes CDR1 SGHNT and CDR2 YYREEE (reference sequence). With V trimmed by 0 bases and J by 3 bases, 4 bases remained unmatched. CDR3 region: CASSLEGLGEETQYF. The CDR3 DNA reads TGTGCCAGCAGCTTGGAGGGACTAGGCGAAGAGACCCAGTACTTC.

The chain couples TRBV4-1 to TRBJ1-5; 7 bases agree with TRBD1. There are 16 residues in the CDR3. Germline lookup yields CDR1 MGHRA and CDR2 YSYEKL. Unmatched junction bases numbered 8, after V lost 3 bases and J lost 3 bases. The CDR3 region is CASSQDDRVLNQPQHF. The CDR3 nucleotides are TGCGCCAGCAGCCAGGATGACAGGGTGCTCAATCAGCCCCAGCATTTT.

The chain has TRBV30 and TRBJ1-6; weak D call: TRBD1 (5 bases). Germline V gives CDR1 GTSNPN, CDR2 SVGIG (reference sequence). CDR3 length equals 14 residues. V was clipped by 5 bases and J by 7 bases, with 15 bases between them. The CDR3 loop reads CAWGTGGENSPLHF. CDR3 nucleotide sequence: TGTGCCTGGGGTACGGGGGGGGAGAATTCACCCCTCCACTTT.

The chain couples TRBV19 to TRBJ1-2; TRBD1 matches at 9 bases. The CDR3 loop spans 18 amino acids. The V segment lost 6 bases and the J segment 0 bases; nucleotides outside the gene matches: 14. Germline CDR1 and CDR2: LNHDA and SQIVND (reference sequence). The chain's CDR3 is CASSHKPGTGWPNYGYTF. In DNA, the CDR3 is TGTGCCAGTAGCCACAAACCCGGGACAGGGTGGCCTAACTATGGCTACACCTTC.

This chain connects TRBV10-3 to TRBJ1-1; 9 positions agree with TRBD1. The CDR3 runs 17 residues. Germline V CDR1 and CDR2: ENHRY, SYGVKD. V was clipped by 4 bases and J by 5 bases; unmatched bases: 14. The CDR3 sequence: CAISVADRGLVRTEAFF. The CDR3 DNA reads as TGTGCCATCAGTGTCGCGGACAGGGGACTTGTTCGAACTGAAGCTTTCTTT.